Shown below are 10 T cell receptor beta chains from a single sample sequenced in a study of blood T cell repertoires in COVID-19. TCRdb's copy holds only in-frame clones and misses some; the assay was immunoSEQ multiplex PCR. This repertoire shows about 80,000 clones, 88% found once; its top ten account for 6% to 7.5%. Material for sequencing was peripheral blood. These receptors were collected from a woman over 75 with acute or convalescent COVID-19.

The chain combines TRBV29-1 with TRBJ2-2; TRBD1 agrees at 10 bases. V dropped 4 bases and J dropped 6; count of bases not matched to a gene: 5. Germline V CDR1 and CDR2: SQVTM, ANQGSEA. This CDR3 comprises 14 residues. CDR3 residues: CSVVGDRGAGELFF. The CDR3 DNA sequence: TGCAGCGTTGTAGGGGACAGGGGTGCCGGGGAGCTGTTTTTT.

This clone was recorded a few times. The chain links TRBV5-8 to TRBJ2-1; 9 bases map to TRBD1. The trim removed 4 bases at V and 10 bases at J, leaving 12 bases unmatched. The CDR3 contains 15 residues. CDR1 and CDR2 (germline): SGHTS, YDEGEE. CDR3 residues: CASSTGDRVSREQFF. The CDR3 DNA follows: TGTGCCAGCAGCACCGGGGACAGGGTGTCAAGAGAGCAGTTCTTC.

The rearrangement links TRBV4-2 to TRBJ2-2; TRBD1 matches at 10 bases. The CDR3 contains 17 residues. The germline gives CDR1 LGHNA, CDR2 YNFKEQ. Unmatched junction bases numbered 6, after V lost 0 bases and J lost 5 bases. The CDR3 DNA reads TGTGCCAGCAGCCAAGATGGGGACAGGGGTGGAACCGGGGAGCTGTTTTTT. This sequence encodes CASSQDGDRGGTGELFF.

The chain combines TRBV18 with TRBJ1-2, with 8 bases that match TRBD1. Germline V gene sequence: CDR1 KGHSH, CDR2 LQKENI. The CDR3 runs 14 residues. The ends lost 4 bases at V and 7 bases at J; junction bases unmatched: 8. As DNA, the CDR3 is TGTGCCAGCTCACGCACACAGGGGGATGGTGGCTACACCTTC. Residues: CASSRTQGDGGYTF.

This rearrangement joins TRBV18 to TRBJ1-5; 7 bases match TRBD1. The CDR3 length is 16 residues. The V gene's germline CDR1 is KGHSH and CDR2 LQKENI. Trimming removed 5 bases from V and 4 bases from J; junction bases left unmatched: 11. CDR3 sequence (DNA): TGTGCCAGCTCAGTTTATTCCGGGACAGTGAATCAGCCCCAGCATTTT. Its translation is CASSVYSGTVNQPQHF.

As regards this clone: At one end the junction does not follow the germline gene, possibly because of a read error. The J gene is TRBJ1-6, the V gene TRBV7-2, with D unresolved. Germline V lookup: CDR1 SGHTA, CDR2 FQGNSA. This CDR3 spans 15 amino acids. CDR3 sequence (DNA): TGTGCCAGCAGCGTAGCCAGAGCGGGGAATTCACCCCTCCACTTT. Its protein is CASSVARAGNSPLHF.

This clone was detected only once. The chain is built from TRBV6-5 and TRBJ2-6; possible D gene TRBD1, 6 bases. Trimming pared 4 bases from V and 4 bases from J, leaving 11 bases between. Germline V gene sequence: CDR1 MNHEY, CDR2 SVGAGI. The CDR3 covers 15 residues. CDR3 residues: CASSSNRAGANVLTF. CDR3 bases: TGTGCCAGCAGTTCCAACAGGGCCGGGGCCAACGTCCTGACTTTC.

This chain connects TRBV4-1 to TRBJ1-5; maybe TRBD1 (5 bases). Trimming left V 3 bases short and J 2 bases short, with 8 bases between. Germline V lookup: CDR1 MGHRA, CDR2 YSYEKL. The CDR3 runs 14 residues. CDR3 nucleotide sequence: TGCGCCAGCAGCCAGTCGGGGGGCAATCAGCCCCAGCATTTT. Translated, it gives CASSQSGGNQPQHF.

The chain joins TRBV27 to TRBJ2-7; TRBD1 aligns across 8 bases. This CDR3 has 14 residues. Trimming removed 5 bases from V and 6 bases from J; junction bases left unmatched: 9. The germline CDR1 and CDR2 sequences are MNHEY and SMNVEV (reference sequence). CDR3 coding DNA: TGTGCCAGCAGTCCGGGACAGGCGCACTCCGAGCAGTACTTC. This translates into CASSPGQAHSEQYF.

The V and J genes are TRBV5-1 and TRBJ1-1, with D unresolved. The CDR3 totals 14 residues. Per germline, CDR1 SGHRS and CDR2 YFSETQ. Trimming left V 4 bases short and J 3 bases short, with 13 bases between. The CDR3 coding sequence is TGCGCCAGCAGCCCTGCCAAGGGAGACACTGAAGCTTTCTTT. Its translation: CASSPAKGDTEAFF.